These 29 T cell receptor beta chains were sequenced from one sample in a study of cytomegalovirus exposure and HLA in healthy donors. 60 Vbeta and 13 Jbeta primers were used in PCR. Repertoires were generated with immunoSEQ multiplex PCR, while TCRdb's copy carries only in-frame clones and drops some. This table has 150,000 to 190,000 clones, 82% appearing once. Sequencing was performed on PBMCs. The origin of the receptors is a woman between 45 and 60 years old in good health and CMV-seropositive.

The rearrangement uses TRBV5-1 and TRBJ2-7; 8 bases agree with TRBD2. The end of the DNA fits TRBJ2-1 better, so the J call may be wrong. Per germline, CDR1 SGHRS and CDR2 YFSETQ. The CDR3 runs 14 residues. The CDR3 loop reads CASTIAGRGNEQFF. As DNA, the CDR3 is TGCGCCAGCACTATAGCGGGACGAGGTAATGAGCAGTTCTTC.

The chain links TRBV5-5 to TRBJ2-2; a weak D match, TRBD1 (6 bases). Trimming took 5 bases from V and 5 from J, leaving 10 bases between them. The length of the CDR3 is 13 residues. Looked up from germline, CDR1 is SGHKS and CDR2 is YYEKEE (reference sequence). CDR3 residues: CASRDSATGELFF. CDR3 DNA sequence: TGTGCCAGCAGGGACAGTGCTACCGGGGAGCTGTTTTTT.

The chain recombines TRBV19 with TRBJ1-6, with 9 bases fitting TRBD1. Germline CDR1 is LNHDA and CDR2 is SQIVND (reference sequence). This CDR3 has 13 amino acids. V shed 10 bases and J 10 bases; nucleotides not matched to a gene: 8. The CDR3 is CATGTGNRSPLHF. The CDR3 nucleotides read TGTGCCACCGGGACAGGGAATCGCTCACCCCTCCACTTT. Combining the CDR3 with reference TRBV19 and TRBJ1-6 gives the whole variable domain DGGITQSPKYLFRKEGQNVTLSCEQNLNHDAMYWYRQDPGQGLRLIYYSQIVNDFQKGDIAEGYSVSREKKESFPLTVTSAQKNPTAFYLCATGTGNRSPLHFGNGTRLTVT.

The CDR3 DNA reads as TGCGCCAGCAGCCCACCTCAGGGGGCCGAACTGTTTTTT. Residues: CASSPPQGAELFF. The rearrangement joins TRBV4-1 to TRBJ1-4; 8 bases are a match to TRBD1. The CDR3 has 13 amino acids. In germline, CDR1 is MGHRA, CDR2 YSYEKL. V shed 4 bases, J shed 12 bases, and the junction held 7 bases outside the gene matches.

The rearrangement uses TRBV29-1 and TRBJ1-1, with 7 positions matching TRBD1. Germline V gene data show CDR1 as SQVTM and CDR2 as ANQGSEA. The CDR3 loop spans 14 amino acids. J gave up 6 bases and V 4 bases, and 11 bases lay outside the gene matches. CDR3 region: CSVGPGQVKAEAFF. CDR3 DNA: TGCAGCGTTGGCCCCGGACAGGTTAAGGCTGAAGCTTTCTTT.

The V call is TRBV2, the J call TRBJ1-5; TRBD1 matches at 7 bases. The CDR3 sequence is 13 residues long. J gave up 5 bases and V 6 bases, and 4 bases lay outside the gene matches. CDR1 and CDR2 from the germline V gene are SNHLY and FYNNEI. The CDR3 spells CASSETGYQPQHF. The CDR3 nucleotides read TGTGCCAGCAGCGAGACAGGGTATCAGCCCCAGCATTTT.

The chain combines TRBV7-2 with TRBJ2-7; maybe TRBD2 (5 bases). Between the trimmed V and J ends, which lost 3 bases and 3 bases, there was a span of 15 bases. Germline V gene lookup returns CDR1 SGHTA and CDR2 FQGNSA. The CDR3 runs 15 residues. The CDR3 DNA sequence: TGTGCCAGCAGCTTCCTCCGGCTAGAGGGCTACGAGCAGTACTTC. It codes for CASSFLRLEGYEQYF.

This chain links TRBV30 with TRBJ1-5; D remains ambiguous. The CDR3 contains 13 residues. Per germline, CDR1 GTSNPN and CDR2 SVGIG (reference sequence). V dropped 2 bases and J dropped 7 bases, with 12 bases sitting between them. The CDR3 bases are TGTGCCTGGAGTAGCGGCGGCGAACAGCCCCAGCATTTT. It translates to CAWSSGGEQPQHF.

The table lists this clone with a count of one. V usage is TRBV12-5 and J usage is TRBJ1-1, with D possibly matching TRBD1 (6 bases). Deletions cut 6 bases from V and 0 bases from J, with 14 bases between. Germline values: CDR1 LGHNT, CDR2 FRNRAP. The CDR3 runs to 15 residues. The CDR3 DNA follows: TGTGCTAGTGGGCCCGGGACACCCTTGAACACTGAAGCTTTCTTT. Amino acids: CASGPGTPLNTEAFF. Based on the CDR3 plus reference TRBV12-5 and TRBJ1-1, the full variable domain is DARVTQTPRHKVTEMGQEVTMRCQPILGHNTVFWYRQTMMQGLELLAYFRNRAPLDDSGMPKDRFSAEMPDATLATLKIQPSEPRDSAVYFCASGPGTPLNTEAFFGQGTRLTVV.

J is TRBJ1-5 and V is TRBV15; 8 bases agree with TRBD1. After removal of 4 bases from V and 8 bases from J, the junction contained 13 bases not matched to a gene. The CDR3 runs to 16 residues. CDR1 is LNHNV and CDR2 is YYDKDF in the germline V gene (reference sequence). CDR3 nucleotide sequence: TGTGCCACCAGCAAGAGACAGGGGAACCTCTTGGAGCCCCAGCATTTT. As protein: CATSKRQGNLLEPQHF.

CDR3: CASSQRVDNFSPYEQYF. The CDR3 DNA reads as TGTGCCAGCAGCCAAAGGGTGGACAACTTTTCACCCTACGAGCAGTACTTC. The gene calls are TRBV5-8 and TRBJ2-7; a weak D match, TRBD1 (5 bases). Germline loops: CDR1 SGHTS, CDR2 YDEGEE. V dropped 4 bases and J dropped 2 bases, with 22 bases sitting between them. The CDR3 is made up of 17 amino acids.

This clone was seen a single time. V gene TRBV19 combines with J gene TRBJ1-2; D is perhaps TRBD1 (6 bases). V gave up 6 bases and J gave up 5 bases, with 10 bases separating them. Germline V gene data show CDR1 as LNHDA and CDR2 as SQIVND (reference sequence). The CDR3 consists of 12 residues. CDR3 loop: CASSRTVYGYTF. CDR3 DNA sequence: TGTGCCAGTAGCAGGACAGTTTATGGCTACACCTTC.

DNA of the CDR3: TGTGCCAGCAGCACCTTAAATGCGGCTACTGGAAACACCATATATTTT. This codes for CASSTLNAATGNTIYF. The chain employs TRBV13 and TRBJ1-3; D is undetermined. In germline, CDR1 is PRHDT, CDR2 FYEKMQ (reference sequence). This CDR3 region has 16 residues. Trimming took 5 bases from V and 2 from J, leaving 16 bases between them.

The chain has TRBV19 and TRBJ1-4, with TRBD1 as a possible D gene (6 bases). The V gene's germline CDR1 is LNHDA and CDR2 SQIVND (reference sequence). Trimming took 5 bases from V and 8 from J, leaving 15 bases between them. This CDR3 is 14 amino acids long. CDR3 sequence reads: CASSQGFGREKLFF. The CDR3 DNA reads TGTGCCAGTAGTCAGGGGTTCGGAAGAGAAAAACTGTTTTTT.

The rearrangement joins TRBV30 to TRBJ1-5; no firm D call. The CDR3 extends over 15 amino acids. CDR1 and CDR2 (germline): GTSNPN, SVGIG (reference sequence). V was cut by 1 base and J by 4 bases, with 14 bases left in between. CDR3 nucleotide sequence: TGTGCCTGGAGTGCGCGGGGTGTGAGGAATCAGCCCCAGCATTTT. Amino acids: CAWSARGVRNQPQHF.

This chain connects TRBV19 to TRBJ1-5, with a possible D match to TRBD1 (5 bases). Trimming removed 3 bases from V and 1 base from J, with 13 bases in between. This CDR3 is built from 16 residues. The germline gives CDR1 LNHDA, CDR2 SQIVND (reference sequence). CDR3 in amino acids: CASSIGGFASNQPQHF. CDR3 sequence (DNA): TGTGCCAGTAGTATTGGGGGGTTTGCGAGCAATCAGCCCCAGCATTTT.

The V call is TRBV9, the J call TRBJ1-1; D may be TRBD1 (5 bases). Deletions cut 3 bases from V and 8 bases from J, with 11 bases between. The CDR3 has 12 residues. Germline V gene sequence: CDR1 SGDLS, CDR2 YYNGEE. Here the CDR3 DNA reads TGTGCCAGCAGCGGGGTGGGGCAGGAAGCTTTCTTT. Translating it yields CASSGVGQEAFF. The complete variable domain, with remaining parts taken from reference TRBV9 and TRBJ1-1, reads DSGVTQTPKHLITATGQRVTLRCSPRSGDLSVYWYQQSLDQGLQFLIQYYNGEERAKGNILERFSAQQFPDLHSELNLSSLELGDSALYFCASSGVGQEAFFGQGTRLTVV.

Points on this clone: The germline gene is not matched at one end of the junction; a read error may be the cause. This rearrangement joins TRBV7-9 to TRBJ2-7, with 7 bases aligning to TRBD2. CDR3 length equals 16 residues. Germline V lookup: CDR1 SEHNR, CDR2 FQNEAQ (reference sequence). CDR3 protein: CSSSLGGSGGGYEQYF. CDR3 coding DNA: TGTTCCAGCAGCTTAGGAGGATCGGGGGGTGGCTACGAGCAGTACTTC.

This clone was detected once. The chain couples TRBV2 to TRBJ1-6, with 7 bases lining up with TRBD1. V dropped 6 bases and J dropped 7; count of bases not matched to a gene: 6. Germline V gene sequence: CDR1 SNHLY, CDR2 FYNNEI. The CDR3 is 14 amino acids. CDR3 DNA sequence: TGTGCCAGCAGGGCGACAGGGACGAATTCACCCCTCCACTTT. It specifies CASRATGTNSPLHF.

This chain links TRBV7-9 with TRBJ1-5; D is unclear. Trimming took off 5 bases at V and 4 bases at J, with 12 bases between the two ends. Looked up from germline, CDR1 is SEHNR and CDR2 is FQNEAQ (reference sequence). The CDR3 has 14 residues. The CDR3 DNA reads TGTGCCAGCAGCAAAACGGGAGGAAATCAGCCCCAGCATTTT. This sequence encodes CASSKTGGNQPQHF.

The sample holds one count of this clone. As DNA, the CDR3 is TGCGCCAGCAGCCGCACCAACGGAGACACTGAAGCTTTCTTT. This translates into CASSRTNGDTEAFF. The chain links TRBV10-2 to TRBJ1-1; no firm D call. Germline V lookup: CDR1 WSHSY, CDR2 SAAADI. The V and J ends lost 6 bases and 3 bases respectively, with 14 bases between them. The CDR3 loop spans 14 amino acids.

DNA of the CDR3: TGTGCCAGCTCATCTTCACAAGCGGGAAATTCACCCCTCCACTTT. Amino acids: CASSSSQAGNSPLHF. This chain links TRBV18 with TRBJ1-6; D unclear. From germline, CDR1 is KGHSH and CDR2 LQKENI. The CDR3 runs 15 residues. V shed 5 bases and J shed 7 bases, with 15 bases lying between them. The variable domain in full, with the rest retrieved from reference TRBV18 and TRBJ1-6, is NAGVMQNPRHLVRRRGQEARLRCSPMKGHSHVYWYRQLPEEGLKFMVYLQKENIIDESGMPKERFSAEFPKEGPSILRIQQVVRGDSAAYFCASSSSQAGNSPLHFGNGTRLTVT.

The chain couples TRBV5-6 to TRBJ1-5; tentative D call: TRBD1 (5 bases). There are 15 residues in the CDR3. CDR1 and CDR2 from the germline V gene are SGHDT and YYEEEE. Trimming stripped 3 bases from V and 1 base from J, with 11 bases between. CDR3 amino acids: CASSSGFSSNQPQHF. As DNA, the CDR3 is TGTGCCAGCAGCTCAGGGTTTAGCAGCAATCAGCCCCAGCATTTT.

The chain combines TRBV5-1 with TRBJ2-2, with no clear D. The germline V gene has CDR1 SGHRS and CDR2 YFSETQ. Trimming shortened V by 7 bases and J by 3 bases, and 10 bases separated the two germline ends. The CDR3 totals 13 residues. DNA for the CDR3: TGCGCCAGCTTCACGGGTTACACCGGGGAGCTGTTTTTT. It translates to CASFTGYTGELFF. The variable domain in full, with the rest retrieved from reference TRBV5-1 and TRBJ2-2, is KAGVTQTPRYLIKTRGQQVTLSCSPISGHRSVSWYQQTPGQGLQFLFEYFSETQRNKGNFPGRFSGRQFSNSRSEMNVSTLELGDSALYLCASFTGYTGELFFGEGSRLTVL.

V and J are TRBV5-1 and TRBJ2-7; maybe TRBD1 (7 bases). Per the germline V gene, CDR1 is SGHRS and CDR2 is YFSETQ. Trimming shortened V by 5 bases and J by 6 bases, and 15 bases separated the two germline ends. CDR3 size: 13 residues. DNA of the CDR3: TGCGCCAGCAGAGAGCAGGGGGGCAGCGAGCAGTACTTC. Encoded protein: CASREQGGSEQYF.

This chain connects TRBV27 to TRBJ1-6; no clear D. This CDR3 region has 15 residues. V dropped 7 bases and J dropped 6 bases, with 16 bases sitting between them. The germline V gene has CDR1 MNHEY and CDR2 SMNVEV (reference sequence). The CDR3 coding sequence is TGTGCCAGCAAAATCAGGTGGCCGGTTAATTCACCCCTCCACTTT. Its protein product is CASKIRWPVNSPLHF.

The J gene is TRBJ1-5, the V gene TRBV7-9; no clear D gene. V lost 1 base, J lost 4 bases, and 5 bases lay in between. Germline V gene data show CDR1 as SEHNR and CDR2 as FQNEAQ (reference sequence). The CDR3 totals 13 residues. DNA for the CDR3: TGTGCCAGCAGCTTAGACGAGAATCAGCCCCAGCATTTT. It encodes CASSLDENQPQHF.

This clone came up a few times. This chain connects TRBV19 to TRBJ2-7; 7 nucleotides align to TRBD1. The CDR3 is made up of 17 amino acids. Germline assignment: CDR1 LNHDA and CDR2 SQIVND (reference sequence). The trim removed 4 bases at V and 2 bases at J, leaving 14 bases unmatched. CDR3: CASSSTHARQGTYEQYF. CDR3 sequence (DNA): TGTGCCAGTAGTAGTACCCACGCCCGACAGGGCACCTACGAGCAGTACTTC.

The CDR3 here is CASSPNTGGISTDTQYF. The CDR3 nucleotides are TGTGCCAGCAGCCCAAATACGGGGGGGATCAGCACAGATACGCAGTATTTT. The chain recombines TRBV7-8 with TRBJ2-3, with 8 bases fitting TRBD2. Germline loops: CDR1 SGHVS, CDR2 FQNEAQ. V shed 5 bases and J 0 bases; nucleotides not matched to a gene: 10. CDR3 length: 17 amino acids.